The T cell receptor beta chain described here comes from a study of early T cells in non-severe SARS-CoV-2 infection. Across the study: Unpaired chains resulted from sequencing bulk RNA of unsorted whole blood. The study, taken as a whole, reports: A preference for anti-spike CD8 responses marked VDJdb matching, which missed private and CD4 specificities.

Attachment of unique molecular identifiers was made to individual cDNA molecules. Each CDR3 protein gets one entry after TCRdb re-called the 5' RACE reads with MiXCR. This repertoire shows about 44,000 distinct CDR3 sequences, about 25% found once; its top ten account for 4.6%. This clonotype was counted only a few times. What it recognizes is unknown. Between the trimmed V and J ends, which lost 1 base and 2 bases, there was a span of 6 bases. In germline, CDR1 is LGHDT, CDR2 YNNKEL (reference sequence). There are 14 residues in the CDR3. The chain links TRBV3-1 to TRBJ2-1; no firm D call. The receptor was derived from an adult who was a healthcare worker with PCR-confirmed SARS-CoV-2 infection or an uninfected control (not recorded which). The specimen was whole blood, collected at baseline. CDR3 protein: CASSQALTYNEQFF. The CDR3, as DNA: TGTGCCAGCAGCCAAGCGCTCACCTACAATGAGCAGTTCTTC.